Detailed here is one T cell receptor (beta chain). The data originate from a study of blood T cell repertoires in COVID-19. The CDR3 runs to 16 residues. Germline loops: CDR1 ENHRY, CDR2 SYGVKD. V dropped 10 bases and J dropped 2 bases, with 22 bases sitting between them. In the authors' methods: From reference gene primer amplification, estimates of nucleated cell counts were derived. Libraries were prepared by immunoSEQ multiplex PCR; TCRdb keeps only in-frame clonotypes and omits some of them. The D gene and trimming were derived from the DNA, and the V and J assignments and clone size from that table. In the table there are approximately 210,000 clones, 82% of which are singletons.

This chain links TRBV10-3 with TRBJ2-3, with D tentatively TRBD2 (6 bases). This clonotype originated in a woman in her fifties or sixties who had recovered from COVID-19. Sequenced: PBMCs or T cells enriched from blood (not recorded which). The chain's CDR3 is CANSGYNGKSTDTQYF. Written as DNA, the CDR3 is TGTGCCAATAGCGGTTATAATGGGAAATCCACAGATACGCAGTATTTT.